The next 17 T cell receptor beta chains were all read from a single sample in a study of beta chain features in type 1 diabetes. Reverse transcribing all isolated RNA meant expressed TCRB transcripts were sequenced. The method was immunoSEQ multiplex PCR; TCRdb's version includes in-frame clones alone and lacks a portion of them. The repertoire holds around 400,000 clones, with over 9.5% as singletons. The sample comprised naive CD4+ T cells from blood. The origin of the receptors is a man younger than 35 in good health.

This clone was seen only a few times. The chain couples TRBV9 to TRBJ2-1, with a possible D match to TRBD1 (6 bases). Germline V gene lookup returns CDR1 SGDLS and CDR2 YYNGEE. V was shortened by 2 bases and J by 2 bases, with 14 bases between the two germline ends. The CDR3 totals 16 residues. The CDR3 sequence: CASSVGGTLTYNEQFF. The CDR3 nucleotides read TGTGCCAGCAGCGTGGGTGGGACACTGACCTACAATGAGCAGTTCTTC.

This clone was seen a few times. This chain joins TRBV4-3 and TRBJ2-1; 7 bases agree with TRBD2. The CDR3 is 17 amino acids. CDR1 is LGHNA, CDR2 YSLEER, per germline. The trim removed 3 bases at V and 0 bases at J, leaving 8 bases unmatched. The CDR3 nucleotides read TGCGCCAGCAGCCATTACGCGCGGGGGACCTCCTACAATGAGCAGTTCTTC. This translates into CASSHYARGTSYNEQFF.

The chain couples TRBV11-3 to TRBJ2-2; possibly TRBD2 for D (6 bases). Trimming removed 5 bases from V and 6 bases from J, with 10 bases in between. The germline V gene encodes CDR1 SGHNT and CDR2 YENEEA. The CDR3 is 13 residues long. The CDR3 spells CASSPTRAGELFF. The CDR3 DNA sequence: TGTGCCAGCAGCCCGACTAGGGCCGGGGAGCTGTTTTTT.

The J gene is TRBJ2-1, the V gene TRBV10-3; 11 nucleotides line up with TRBD2. This CDR3 region has 14 residues. V lost 6 bases, J lost 3 bases, and 1 base stayed unmatched. Germline values: CDR1 ENHRY, CDR2 SYGVKD. In DNA, the CDR3 is TGTGCCATCAGACTAGCGGGGGACTACAATGAGCAGTTCTTC. Its protein product is CAIRLAGDYNEQFF.

This clone was counted many times. The V gene is TRBV30, the J gene TRBJ2-5; 8 nucleotides align to TRBD2. The trim removed 4 bases at V and 4 bases at J, leaving 5 bases unmatched. Germline CDR1 reads GTSNPN; CDR2 reads SVGIG (reference sequence). The CDR3 covers 13 residues. Here the CDR3 reads CAWTSLAGETQYF. Here the CDR3 DNA reads TGTGCCTGGACTTCCCTAGCGGGAGAGACCCAGTACTTC.

The table lists this clone with a few counts. This sequence joins TRBV6-5 and TRBJ2-3; 8 bases are a match to TRBD1. This CDR3 is 14 amino acids long. V was clipped by 6 bases and J by 6 bases; unmatched bases: 8. Germline CDR1 MNHEY, CDR2 SVGAGI. CDR3 DNA: TGTGCCAGCAGCTTACGGACAGGGACGGATACGCAGTATTTT. Translation: CASSLRTGTDTQYF.

V and J are TRBV7-3 and TRBJ2-2, with D maybe TRBD2 (5 bases). Germline CDR1 is SGHTA and CDR2 is FQGTGA. The V gene lost 1 base and the J gene lost 10 bases, with 13 bases spanning the gap. The CDR3 covers 14 residues. The CDR3 coding sequence is TGTGCCAGCAGCTTAATCGGCCGGGGAGAGGAGCTGTTTTTT. Translating it yields CASSLIGRGEELFF.

There are many counts of this clone. The chain is built from TRBV7-9 and TRBJ2-1; maybe TRBD2 (5 bases). The CDR3 has 13 residues. Germline V gene sequence: CDR1 SEHNR, CDR2 FQNEAQ (reference sequence). The germline V and J ends were trimmed by 5 bases and 4 bases, with 9 bases remaining between them. The CDR3 spells CASSTRGYNEQFF. DNA of the CDR3: TGTGCCAGCAGCACCCGGGGATACAATGAGCAGTTCTTC. Drawing the rest from reference TRBV7-9 and TRBJ2-1, the complete variable domain is DTGVSQNPRHKITKRGQNVTFRCDPISEHNRLYWYRQTLGQGPEFLTYFQNEAQLEKSRLLSDRFSAERPKGSFSTLEIQRTEQGDSAMYLCASSTRGYNEQFFGPGTRLTVL.

This clone was observed a few times. The V gene is TRBV9, the J gene TRBJ2-5; 8 bases match TRBD2. The V and J ends lost 0 bases and 0 bases, in that order; junction bases with no gene match: 10. The germline V gene has CDR1 SGDLS and CDR2 YYNGEE. This CDR3 has 18 amino acids. The DNA for the CDR3 is TGTGCCAGCAGCGTAGCTACGGGGACTAGTAACCACCAAGAGACCCAGTACTTC. Protein sequence: CASSVATGTSNHQETQYF.

The chain links TRBV30 to TRBJ1-3; possibly TRBD1 for D (6 bases). The CDR3 length is 16 residues. Per the germline V gene, CDR1 is GTSNPN and CDR2 is SVGIG (reference sequence). Trimming removed 7 bases from V and 0 bases from J, with 19 bases in between. CDR3 DNA: TGTGCCTTGACTACAGGGCATCCTCTCTCTGGAAACACCATATATTTT. Translating gives CALTTGHPLSGNTIYF.

This clone has only a few counts. This chain connects TRBV30 to TRBJ1-1; TRBD1 aligns across 9 bases. J lost 2 bases, V lost 2 bases, and 3 bases had no gene match. CDR3 length: 14 amino acids. The germline CDR1 and CDR2 sequences are GTSNPN and SVGIG (reference sequence). CDR3 sequence: CAWSSDRGNTEAFF. CDR3 bases: TGTGCCTGGAGTTCGGACAGGGGCAACACTGAAGCTTTCTTT. The full variable domain, its missing parts supplied by reference TRBV30 and TRBJ1-1, is SQTIHQWPATLVQPVGSPLSLECTVEGTSNPNLYWYRQAAGRGLQLLFYSVGIGQISSEVPQNLSASRPQDRQFILSSKKLLLSDSGFYLCAWSSDRGNTEAFFGQGTRLTVV.

A few counts support this clone. V gene TRBV6-4 combines with J gene TRBJ1-1; 7 bases align to TRBD1. The germline V gene encodes CDR1 MRHNA and CDR2 SNTAGT. Germline trimming cut 4 bases from V and 4 bases from J; bases unmatched to any gene: 6. This CDR3 has 14 amino acids. CDR3 DNA: TGTGCCAGCAGTGCGACAGGGAAAGGCACTGAAGCTTTCTTT. Translating it yields CASSATGKGTEAFF.

J is TRBJ2-3 and V is TRBV7-6; 7 nucleotides agree with TRBD1. Germline lookup yields CDR1 SGHVS and CDR2 FNYEAQ. The ends lost 6 bases at V and 12 bases at J; junction bases unmatched: 15. The CDR3 consists of 14 residues. DNA of the CDR3: TGTGCCAGCAGTAACGCCCCGACGGGACAGCGTCAGTATTTT. Translation: CASSNAPTGQRQYF. Combining the CDR3 with reference TRBV7-6 and TRBJ2-3 gives the whole variable domain GAGVSQSPRYKVTKRGQDVALRCDPISGHVSLYWYRQALGQGPEFLTYFNYEAQQDKSGLPNDRFSAERPEGSISTLTIQRTEQRDSAMYRCASSNAPTGQRQYFGPGTRLTVL.

This clone has a handful of counts. This chain links TRBV6-5 with TRBJ2-1; 12 nucleotides align to TRBD2. V was pared by 6 bases and J by 7 bases, with 1 base of the junction left unmatched. In germline, CDR1 is MNHEY, CDR2 SVGAGI. This CDR3 contains 13 residues. The CDR3 spells CASRLAGGNEQFF. The CDR3 coding sequence is TGTGCCAGCAGGCTAGCGGGAGGGAATGAGCAGTTCTTC.

This chain links TRBV5-6 with TRBJ2-2; D uncertain. V lost 9 bases, J lost 2 bases, and 14 bases lay in between. The CDR3 spans 14 residues. Germline CDR1 and CDR2: SGHDT and YYEEEE. The CDR3 coding sequence is TGTGCCACTACGCGACTGTCAAACACCGGGGAGCTGTTTTTT. This gives the protein CATTRLSNTGELFF.

This rearrangement joins TRBV4-3 to TRBJ2-5, with 8 bases identical to TRBD1. The end of the DNA fits TRBJ2-7 better, so the J call may be wrong. Per the germline V gene, CDR1 is LGHNA and CDR2 is YSLEER. This CDR3 spans 16 amino acids. The CDR3 DNA sequence: TGCGCCAGCAGCCAAGACCGACAGGGGATAACCTACGAGCAGTACTTC. Its translation is CASSQDRQGITYEQYF.

The rearrangement links TRBV19 to TRBJ2-3; 8 positions agree with TRBD1. This CDR3 has 15 residues. CDR1 is LNHDA, CDR2 SQIVND, per germline (reference sequence). V was clipped by 7 bases and J by 4 bases; unmatched bases: 10. CDR3 sequence: CASTRTGLIPDTQYF. CDR3 nucleotides: TGTGCCAGTACGCGGACAGGGTTGATCCCAGATACGCAGTATTTT.